This T cell receptor beta chain stems from a study of blood T cell repertoires in COVID-19. In the authors' methods: Estimated nucleated cell counts came from reference gene primer amplification. Generated by immunoSEQ multiplex PCR, the TCRdb table keeps only in-frame clones and is missing some. The D gene and trimming were derived from the DNA, and the V and J assignments and clone size from that table. The table has around 130,000 clones, around 83% seen once; the top ten hold over 15%. Deletions cut 7 bases from V and 2 bases from J, with 8 bases between. The CDR3 loop spans 12 amino acids. Germline V gene sequence: CDR1 MNHNY, CDR2 SVGAGI (reference sequence).

This chain connects TRBV6-6 to TRBJ1-2; D uncertain. Sequenced input: peripheral blood. This TCR was sampled from a woman between 45 and 60 years old with acute or convalescent COVID-19. This CDR3 is CASTSRNYGYTF. The CDR3 region has the DNA TGTGCCAGCACCTCTAGGAACTATGGCTACACCTTC.